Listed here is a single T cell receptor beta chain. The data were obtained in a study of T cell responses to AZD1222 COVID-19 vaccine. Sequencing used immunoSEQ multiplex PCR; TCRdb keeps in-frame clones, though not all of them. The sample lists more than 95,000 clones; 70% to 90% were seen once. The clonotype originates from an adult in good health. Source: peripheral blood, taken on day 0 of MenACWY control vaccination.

CDR3 sequence: CASSSPRTANTGELFF. The CDR3 DNA is TGTGCCAGCAGTAGCCCGAGGACAGCTAACACCGGGGAGCTGTTTTTT. The V gene is TRBV11-2, the J gene TRBJ2-2; D possibly corresponds to TRBD1 (6 bases). V was shortened by 6 bases and J by 2 bases, with 16 bases between the two germline ends. This CDR3 is 16 amino acids long. Germline V lookup: CDR1 SGHAT, CDR2 FQNNGV.